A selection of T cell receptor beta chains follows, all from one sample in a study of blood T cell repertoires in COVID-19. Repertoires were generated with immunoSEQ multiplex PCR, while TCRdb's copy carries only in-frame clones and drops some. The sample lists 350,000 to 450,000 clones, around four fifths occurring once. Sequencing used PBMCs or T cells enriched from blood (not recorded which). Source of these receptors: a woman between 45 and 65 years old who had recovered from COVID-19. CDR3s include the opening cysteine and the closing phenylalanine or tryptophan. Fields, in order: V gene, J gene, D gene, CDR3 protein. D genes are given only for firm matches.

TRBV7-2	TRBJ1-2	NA	CASSTGGLYGYTF
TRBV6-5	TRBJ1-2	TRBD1	CASREGAEVFGYTF
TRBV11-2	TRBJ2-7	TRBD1	CASSHPRDRAFYEQYF
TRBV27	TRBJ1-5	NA	CASSPREWGGNQPQHF
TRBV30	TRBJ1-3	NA	CARMRAGTIYF
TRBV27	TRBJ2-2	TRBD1	CASSLGLGTGGTGELFF
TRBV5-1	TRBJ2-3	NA	CASSLGRVPDTQYF
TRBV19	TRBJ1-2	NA	CASSIETGPYGYTF
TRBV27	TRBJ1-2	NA	CASSYRLNYGYTF
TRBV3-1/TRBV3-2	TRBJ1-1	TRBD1	CASSLTLTGMGGTEAFF
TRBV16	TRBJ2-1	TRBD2	CASSRQLMGLAGAKIYNEQFF
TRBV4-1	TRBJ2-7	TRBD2	CASSQDPLAGNREQYF
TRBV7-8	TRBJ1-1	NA	CASSLARSGSSYEAFF
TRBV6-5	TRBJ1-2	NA	CASVPVTTANYGYTF
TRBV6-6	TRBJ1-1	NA	CASTTVGNTEAFF
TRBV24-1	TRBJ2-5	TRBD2	CADGTAGGRETQYF
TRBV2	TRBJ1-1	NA	CASSAYGSTEAFF
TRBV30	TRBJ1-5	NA	CAWSPGGYSNQPQHF
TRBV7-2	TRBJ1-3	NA	CASSLDSGLSGNTIYF
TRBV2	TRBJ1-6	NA	CARQPPALNSPLHF
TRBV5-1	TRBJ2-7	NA	CASSLPYRSYEQYF
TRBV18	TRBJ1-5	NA	CASSHAGGTHQPQHF
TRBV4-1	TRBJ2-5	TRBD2	CASSPRTSGSQETQYF
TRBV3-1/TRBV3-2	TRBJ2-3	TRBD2	CASSQDWGGNTDTQYF
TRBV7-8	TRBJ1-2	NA	CASTPPAAGNYGYTF
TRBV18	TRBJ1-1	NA	CASSPGLGGTEAFF
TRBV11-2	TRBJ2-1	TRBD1	CASSGDRYNEQFF
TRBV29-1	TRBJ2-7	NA	CSVLSTLQYEQYF
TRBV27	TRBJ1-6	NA	CASGWGPSSYNSPLHF
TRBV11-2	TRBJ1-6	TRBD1	CASSSRDRGFSSPLHF
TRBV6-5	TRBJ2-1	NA	CASSYSSGTHNEQFF
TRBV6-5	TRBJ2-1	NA	CASSYRGALTYNEQFF
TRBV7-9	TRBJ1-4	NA	CASSVDRLANEKLFF
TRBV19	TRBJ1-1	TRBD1	CASSILQGPNTEAFF
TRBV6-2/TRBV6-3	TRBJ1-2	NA	CASSYSQVLLVHGYTF
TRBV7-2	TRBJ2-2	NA	CASSLVIAGELFF
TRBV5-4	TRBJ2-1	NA	CASSWGQERYNEQFF
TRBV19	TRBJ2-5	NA	CAAGEWETQYF
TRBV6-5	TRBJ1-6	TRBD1	CASWDRYSPLHF
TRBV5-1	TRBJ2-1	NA	CASYLFASSYNEQFF
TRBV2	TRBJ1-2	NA	CAIVGRLRGIRGYTF